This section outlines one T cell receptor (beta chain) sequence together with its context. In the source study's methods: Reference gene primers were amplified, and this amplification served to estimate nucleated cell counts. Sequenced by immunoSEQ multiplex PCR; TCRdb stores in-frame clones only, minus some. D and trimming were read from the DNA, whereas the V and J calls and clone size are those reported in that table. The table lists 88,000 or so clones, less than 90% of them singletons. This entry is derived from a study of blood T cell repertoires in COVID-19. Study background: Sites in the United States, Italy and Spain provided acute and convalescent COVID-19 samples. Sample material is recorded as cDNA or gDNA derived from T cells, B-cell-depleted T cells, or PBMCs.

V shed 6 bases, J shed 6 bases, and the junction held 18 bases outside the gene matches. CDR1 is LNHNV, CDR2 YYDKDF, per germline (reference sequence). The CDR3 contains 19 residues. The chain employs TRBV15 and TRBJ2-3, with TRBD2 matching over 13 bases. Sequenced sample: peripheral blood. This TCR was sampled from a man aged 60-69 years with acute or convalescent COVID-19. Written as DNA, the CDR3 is TGTGCCACCAGAGGCGACAGGGGAACTAGCGGGGGGGCGGCCGATACGCAGTATTTT. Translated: CATRGDRGTSGGAADTQYF.